This entry is about one T cell receptor (beta chain). Its specificity is unknown. The TCRbeta library incorporated unique molecular identifiers. MiXCR was run by TCRdb on the PCR reads, yielding one entry per CDR3 protein. Of a few hundred thousand distinct CDR3 sequences listed, roughly 27% are singletons. Germline assignment: CDR1 MNHEY and CDR2 SMNVEV (reference sequence). The ends were cut back, 6 bases at V and 4 bases at J, with 18 bases in the middle. This CDR3 is 15 amino acids long. The data originate from a study of T-cell reconstitution after alpha-beta-depleted transplantation in children. Study-wide points: T-cell numbers and diversity one year post-transplant derived largely from freshly generated T cells. The high TCRbeta diversity at day 60 in some patients came from surviving recipient T cells and thymic progenitors. Expanded graft clones, several hundred of them, were reportedly the source of alpha-beta T cells about two months after transplant.

The J gene is TRBJ2-5, the V gene TRBV27; D remains unclear. Sequences were derived from PBMCs, sampled before TCRalphabeta/CD19-depleted stem cell transplant. This receptor was identified in a boy under two years old with Wiskott-Aldrich syndrome, due to receive a stem cell transplant. CDR3 nucleotide sequence: TGTGCCAGCAGCCCCCGGTGGGGTGGTAGAGAGACCCAGTACTTC. Its protein is CASSPRWGGRETQYF.